This T cell receptor beta chain was captured in a study of cytomegalovirus exposure and HLA in healthy donors. Study-wide results and caveats: Subsequent analysis revealed that first-cohort TCR clusters tended to co-occur in the roughly 120 validation repertoires. The study labeled approximately 150 TCR beta chains cytomegalovirus-associated.

As to this clone: Its antigen is unknown.

Germline CDR1 MNHEY, CDR2 SMNVEV (reference sequence). V shed 7 bases and J 5 bases; nucleotides not matched to a gene: 11. This CDR3 comprises 15 residues. Only in-frame clones appear in the TCRdb table, and some are missing; sequencing was by immunoSEQ multiplex PCR. Of fewer than 250,000 clones in the sample, approximately 88% were seen once. This sequence originates from a woman aged 30 to 39 in good health and CMV-seropositive. This chain joins TRBV27 and TRBJ2-5, with 9 bases identical to TRBD1. Sequencing input: PBMCs. CDR3 loop: CASMRPGQGYETQYF. In nucleotides, the CDR3 is TGTGCCAGCATGCGACCGGGACAGGGTTATGAGACCCAGTACTTC.